The clone carrying this T cell receptor (beta chain) was picked up one time. Templates that were synthetic TCR analogs were spiked into each PCR. Produced via immunoSEQ multiplex PCR; TCRdb's table is partial and in-frame only. The sample gives around 30,000 clones, roughly 84% of which show up once; just under 3% is in the top ten. Time point noted: peripheral blood 6 weeks after treatment start. The V gene's germline CDR1 is SGHTA and CDR2 FQGNSA. CDR3 length equals 14 residues. V trimming: 4 bases; J trimming: 7 bases; junction bases outside the gene matches: 7. The sample belongs to a study of PD-L1 blockade in urothelial cancer.

This material consisted of PBMCs, taken around atezolizumab (anti-PD-L1) treatment. The chain carries TRBV7-2 and TRBJ2-4; TRBD1 aligns across 7 bases. The TCR was taken from a man between 70 and 80 years old with urothelial cancer. CDR3 sequence (DNA): TGTGCCAGCAGCTCTGACAGGGCTAGGAACATTCAGTACTTC. It yields the protein CASSSDRARNIQYF.